The clone carrying this T cell receptor (beta chain) was observed at least ten times. This entry belongs to a study of early T cells in non-severe SARS-CoV-2 infection. Attachment of unique molecular identifiers to individual cDNA molecules was performed. TCRdb reprocessed the 5' RACE reads via MiXCR and lists one record per CDR3 protein. Here the sample spans around 19,000 distinct CDR3 sequences, approximately 6.2% being singletons. Germline V gene sequence: CDR1 LGHNA, CDR2 YNFKEQ. This CDR3 has 16 residues. Trimming removed 0 bases from V and 2 bases from J, with 12 bases in between. The chain has TRBV4-2 and TRBJ2-3; no clear D. The receptor comes from an adult who was a healthcare worker with PCR-confirmed SARS-CoV-2 infection or an uninfected control (not recorded which). Sample: whole blood. The CDR3 nucleotides are TGTGCCAGCAGCCAAGATTTTCAGCGCCCCACAGATACGCAGTATTTT. Translating gives CASSQDFQRPTDTQYF.